Listed below are T cell receptor beta chains from one sample, sequenced in a study of identical twins. Via MiXCR, TCRdb re-called the 5' RACE reads, giving one row per CDR3 protein. The sample consists of 200,000 to 300,000 distinct CDR3 sequences, about 7% of them appearing once. These data were also reused for a study on yellow fever vaccine responses in identical twins.

Sequenced sample: memory (CD45RO+) T cells sorted from blood. These receptors were obtained from a woman between 18 and 30 years old in good health. Each CDR3 is given with its conserved first and last residue. A D gene is named only where the DNA matches it firmly. Clone size appears in some rows only: once, few, many, or a class for an expanded clone.

J: TRBJ2-2; V: TRBV19; size: -; D: -; DNA: TGTGCCAGTAGCTTCGGACGGACGAACACCGGGGAGCTGTTTTTT; CDR3: CASSFGRTNTGELFF
J: TRBJ1-1; V: TRBV5-1; size: few; D: -; DNA: TGCGCCAGCAGCCCCCCCGGCGGCAGCACTGAAGCTTTCTTT; CDR3: CASSPPGGSTEAFF
J: TRBJ2-1; V: TRBV18; size: -; D: TRBD1; DNA: TGTGCCAGCTCACCTCGGACAGGGGAGGGTGAGCAGTTCTTC; CDR3: CASSPRTGEGEQFF
J: TRBJ2-5; V: TRBV7-9; size: few; D: -; DNA: TGTGCCAGCAGCTTAAAGCGGAGCCAAGAGACCCAGTACTTC; CDR3: CASSLKRSQETQYF
J: TRBJ1-5; V: TRBV10-3; size: -; D: -; DNA: TGTGCCATCACTGAGGACAGAAACGATCAGCCCCAGCATTTT; CDR3: CAITEDRNDQPQHF
J: TRBJ2-1; V: TRBV4-1; size: many; D: -; DNA: TGCGCCAGCAGCCAAGGGGACATTTACAATGAGCAGTTCTTC; CDR3: CASSQGDIYNEQFF
J: TRBJ2-5; V: TRBV28; size: many; D: TRBD1; DNA: TGTGCCAGCAGTTTATCCAGGGGGTGGTTACCGTACTTC; CDR3: CASSLSRGWLPYF
J: TRBJ2-5; V: TRBV20-1; size: -; D: -; DNA: TGCAGTGCTAGAGAGGCGCGGAGTGCGGAGACCCAGTACTTC; CDR3: CSAREARSAETQYF
J: TRBJ1-2; V: TRBV7-8; size: many; D: -; DNA: TGTGCCAGCAGCTTAGATGGTCCGGGGAACTATGGCTACACCTTC; CDR3: CASSLDGPGNYGYTF
J: TRBJ1-2; V: TRBV5-1; size: few; D: -; DNA: TGCGCCAGCAGCTTGGGGCAGGGCGGCGGCGGCTACACCTTC; CDR3: CASSLGQGGGGYTF
J: TRBJ2-1; V: TRBV20-1; size: many; D: TRBD2; DNA: TGCAGTGCTAGAGTTGGTGCGGGGGAATACAATGAGCAGTTCTTC; CDR3: CSARVGAGEYNEQFF
J: TRBJ1-1; V: TRBV6-1; size: medium-sized; D: -; DNA: TGTGCCAGCAGCTCACAGGGCGTGAACACTGAAGCTTTCTTT; CDR3: CASSSQGVNTEAFF
J: TRBJ2-3; V: TRBV20-1; size: -; D: -; DNA: TGCAGTGCTAGACTAGCGCCCCTAAGCACAGATACGCAGTATTTT; CDR3: CSARLAPLSTDTQYF
J: TRBJ1-1; V: TRBV29-1; size: many; D: -; DNA: TGCAGCGTGGGGAAAGTGGGTACTGAAGCTTTCTTT; CDR3: CSVGKVGTEAFF
J: TRBJ1-5; V: TRBV3-1; size: many; D: -; DNA: TGTGCCAGCAGCCATTCCACGGGTAATCAGCCCCAGCATTTT; CDR3: CASSHSTGNQPQHF
J: TRBJ1-2; V: TRBV6-1; size: -; D: TRBD1; DNA: TGTGCCAGCAGGGAAGACAGGGTGGGTGGCTACACCTTC; CDR3: CASREDRVGGYTF
J: TRBJ1-4; V: TRBV7-9; size: -; D: -; DNA: TGTGCCAGCAGCCGACAGGCAAGCCAAAATGAAAAACTGTTTTTT; CDR3: CASSRQASQNEKLFF
J: TRBJ2-5; V: TRBV29-1; size: -; D: TRBD1; DNA: TGCAGCGTTGAACGGAACAGGGGGATCCAAGAGACCCAGTACTTC; CDR3: CSVERNRGIQETQYF